This entry concerns a single TCR beta chain. Whole blood that had not been fractionated was the source of extracted total RNA. This sample was taken from a study of human T cells and chemical hapten exposure. Turning to the study itself: The variation in per-sample TCR yields arose mainly from small differences in pooled library volumes.

TCRdb itself ran the 5' RACE reads through MiXCR, one entry per CDR3 protein. Of roughly 110,000 distinct CDR3 sequences in the sample, around 20% are singletons; the top ten hold approximately 2.8%. The germline V and J ends were trimmed by 6 bases and 10 bases, with 9 bases remaining between them. The germline gives CDR1 KGHDR, CDR2 SFDVKD. This CDR3 is built from 11 residues. The rearrangement links TRBV24-1 to TRBJ2-1; D may correspond to TRBD1 or TRBD2 (5 bases each). The TCR comes from a human donor in good health. CDR3 coding DNA: TGTGCCACCAGTACCGGGACGGAGCAGTTCTTC. As protein: CATSTGTEQFF.